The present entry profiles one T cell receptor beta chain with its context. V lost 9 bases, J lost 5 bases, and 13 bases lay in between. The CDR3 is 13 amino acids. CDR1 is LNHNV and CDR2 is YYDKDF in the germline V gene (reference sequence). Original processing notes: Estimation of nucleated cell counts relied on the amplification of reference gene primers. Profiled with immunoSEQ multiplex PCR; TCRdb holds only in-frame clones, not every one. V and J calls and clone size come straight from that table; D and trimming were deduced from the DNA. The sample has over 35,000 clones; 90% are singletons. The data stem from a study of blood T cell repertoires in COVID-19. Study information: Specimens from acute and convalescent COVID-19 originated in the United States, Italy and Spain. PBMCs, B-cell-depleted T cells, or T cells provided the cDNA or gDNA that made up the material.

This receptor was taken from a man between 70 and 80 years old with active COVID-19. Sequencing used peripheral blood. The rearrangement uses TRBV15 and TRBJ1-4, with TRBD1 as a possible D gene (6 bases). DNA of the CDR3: TGTGCCACGCAGGGACATCTCAATGAAAAACTGTTTTTT. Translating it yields CATQGHLNEKLFF.